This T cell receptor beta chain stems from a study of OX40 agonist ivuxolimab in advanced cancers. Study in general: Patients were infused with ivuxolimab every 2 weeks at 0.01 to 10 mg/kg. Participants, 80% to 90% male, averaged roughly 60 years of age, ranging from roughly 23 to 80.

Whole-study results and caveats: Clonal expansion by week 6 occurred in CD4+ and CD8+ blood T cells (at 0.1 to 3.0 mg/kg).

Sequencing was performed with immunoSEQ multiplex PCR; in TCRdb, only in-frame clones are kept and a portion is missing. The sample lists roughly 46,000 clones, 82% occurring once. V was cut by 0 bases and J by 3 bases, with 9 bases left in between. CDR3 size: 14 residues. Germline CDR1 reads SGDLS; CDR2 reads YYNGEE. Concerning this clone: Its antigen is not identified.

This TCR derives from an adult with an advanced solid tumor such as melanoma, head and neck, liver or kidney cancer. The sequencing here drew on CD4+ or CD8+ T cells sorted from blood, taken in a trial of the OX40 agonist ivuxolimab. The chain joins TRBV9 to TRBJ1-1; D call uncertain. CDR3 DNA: TGTGCCAGCAGCGTAGGCTGGGTGCACACTGAAGCTTTCTTT. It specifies CASSVGWVHTEAFF. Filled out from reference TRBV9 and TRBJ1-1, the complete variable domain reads DSGVTQTPKHLITATGQRVTLRCSPRSGDLSVYWYQQSLDQGLQFLIQYYNGEERAKGNILERFSAQQFPDLHSELNLSSLELGDSALYFCASSVGWVHTEAFFGQGTRLTVV.